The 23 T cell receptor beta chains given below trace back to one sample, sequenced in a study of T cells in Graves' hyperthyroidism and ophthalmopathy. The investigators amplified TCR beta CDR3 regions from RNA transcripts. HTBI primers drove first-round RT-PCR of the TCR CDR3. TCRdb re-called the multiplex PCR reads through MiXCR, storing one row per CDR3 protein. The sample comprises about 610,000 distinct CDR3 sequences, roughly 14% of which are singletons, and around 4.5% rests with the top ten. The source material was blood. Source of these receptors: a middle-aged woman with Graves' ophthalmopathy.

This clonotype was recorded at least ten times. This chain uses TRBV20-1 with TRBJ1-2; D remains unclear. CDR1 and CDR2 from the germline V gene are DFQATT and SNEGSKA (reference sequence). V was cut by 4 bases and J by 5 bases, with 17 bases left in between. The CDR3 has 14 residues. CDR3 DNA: TGCAGTGCTACTAGACGTGAGCCTGAGTATGGCTACACCTTC. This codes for CSATRREPEYGYTF.

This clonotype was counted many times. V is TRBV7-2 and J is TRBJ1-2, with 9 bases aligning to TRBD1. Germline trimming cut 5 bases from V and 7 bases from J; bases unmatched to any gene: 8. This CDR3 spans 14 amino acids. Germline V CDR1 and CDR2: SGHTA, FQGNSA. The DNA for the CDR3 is TGTGCCAGCAGCAGACAGGGGGAAATAGGTGGCTACACCTTC. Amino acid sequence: CASSRQGEIGGYTF.

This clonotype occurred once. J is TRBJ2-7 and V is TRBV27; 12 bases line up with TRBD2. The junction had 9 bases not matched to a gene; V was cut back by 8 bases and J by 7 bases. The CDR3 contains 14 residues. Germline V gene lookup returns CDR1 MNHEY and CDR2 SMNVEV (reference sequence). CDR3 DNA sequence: TGTGCCAGCGGTCAGGCTAGCGGGAGGGCTGAGCAGTACTTC. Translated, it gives CASGQASGRAEQYF.

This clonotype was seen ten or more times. CDR3 sequence reads: CASSLGHGVGEKLFF. CDR3 bases: TGTGCCAGCAGCCTGGGACATGGGGTCGGAGAAAAACTGTTTTTT. The chain employs TRBV11-2 and TRBJ1-4, with D possibly matching TRBD1 (6 bases). The CDR3 is 15 residues long. The germline CDR1 and CDR2 sequences are SGHAT and FQNNGV. Trimming cost V 5 bases and J 8 bases, with 18 bases left between them.

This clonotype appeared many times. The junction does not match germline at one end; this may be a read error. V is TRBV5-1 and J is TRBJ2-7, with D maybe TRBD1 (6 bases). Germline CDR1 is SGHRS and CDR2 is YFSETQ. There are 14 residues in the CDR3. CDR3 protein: CASSLAGANYEQYF. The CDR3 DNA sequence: TGTGCCAGCAGTTTAGCAGGGGCAAACTACGAGCAGTACTTC.

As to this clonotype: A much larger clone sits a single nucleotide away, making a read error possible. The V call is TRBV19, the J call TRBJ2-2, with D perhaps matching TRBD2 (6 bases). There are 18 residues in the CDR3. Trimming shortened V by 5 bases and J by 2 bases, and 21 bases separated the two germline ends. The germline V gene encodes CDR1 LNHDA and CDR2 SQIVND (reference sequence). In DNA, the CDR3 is TGTGCCAGTAGTCCCCGGCCCGGGCGGGACGTAAACACCGGGGAGCTGTTTTTT. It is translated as CASSPRPGRDVNTGELFF.

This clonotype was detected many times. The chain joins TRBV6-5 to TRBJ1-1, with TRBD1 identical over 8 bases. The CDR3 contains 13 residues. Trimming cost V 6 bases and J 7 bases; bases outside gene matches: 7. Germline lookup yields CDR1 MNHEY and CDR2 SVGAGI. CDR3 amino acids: CASRSTGVGEAFF. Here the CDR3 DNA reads TGTGCCAGCAGATCGACAGGGGTGGGTGAAGCTTTCTTT.

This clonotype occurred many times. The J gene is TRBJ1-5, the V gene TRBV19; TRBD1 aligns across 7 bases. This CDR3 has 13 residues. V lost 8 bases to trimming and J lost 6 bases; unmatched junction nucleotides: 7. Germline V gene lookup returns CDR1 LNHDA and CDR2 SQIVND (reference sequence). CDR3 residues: CASQDRAVQPQHF. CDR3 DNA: TGTGCCAGTCAAGACAGGGCTGTTCAGCCCCAGCATTTT.

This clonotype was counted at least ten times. The CDR3 is CASSLSTGAETQYF. CDR3 nucleotides: TGTGCCAGCAGTTTATCGACCGGGGCAGAGACCCAGTACTTC. J is TRBJ2-5 and V is TRBV27; D is tentatively TRBD1 or TRBD2 (5 bases each). Germline CDR1 reads MNHEY; CDR2 reads SMNVEV (reference sequence). The CDR3 runs 14 residues. Trimming took 0 bases from V and 4 from J, leaving 9 bases between them.

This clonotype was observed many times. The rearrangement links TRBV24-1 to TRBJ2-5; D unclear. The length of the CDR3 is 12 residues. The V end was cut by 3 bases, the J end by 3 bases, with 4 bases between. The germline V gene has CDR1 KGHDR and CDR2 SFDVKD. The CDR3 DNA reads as TGTGCCACCAGTGATCGGGAAGAGACCCAGTACTTC. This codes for CATSDREETQYF.

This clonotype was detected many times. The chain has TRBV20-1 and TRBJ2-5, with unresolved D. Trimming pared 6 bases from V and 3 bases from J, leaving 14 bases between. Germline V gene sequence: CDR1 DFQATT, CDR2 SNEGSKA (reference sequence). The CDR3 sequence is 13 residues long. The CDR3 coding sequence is TGCAGTGCCTTACTATTTTCAGAAGAGACCCAGTACTTC. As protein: CSALLFSEETQYF.

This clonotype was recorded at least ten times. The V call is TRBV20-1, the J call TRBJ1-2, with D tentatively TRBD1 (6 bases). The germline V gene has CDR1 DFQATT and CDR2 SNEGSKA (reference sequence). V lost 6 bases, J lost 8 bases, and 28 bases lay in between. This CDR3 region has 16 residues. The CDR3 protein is CSAHYAQDRAMRGYTF. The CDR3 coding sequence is TGCAGTGCCCATTATGCGCAGGACAGAGCTATGCGAGGCTACACCTTC.

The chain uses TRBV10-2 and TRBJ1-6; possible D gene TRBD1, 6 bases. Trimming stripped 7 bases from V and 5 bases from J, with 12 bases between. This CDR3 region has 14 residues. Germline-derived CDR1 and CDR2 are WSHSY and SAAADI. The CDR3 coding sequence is TGCGCCAGCACCCCCCCAGGGGATAATTCACCCCTCCACTTT. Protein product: CASTPPGDNSPLHF.

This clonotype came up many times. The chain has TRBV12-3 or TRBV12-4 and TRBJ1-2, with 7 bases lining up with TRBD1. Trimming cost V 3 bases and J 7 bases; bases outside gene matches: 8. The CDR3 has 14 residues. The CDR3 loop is CASSLGQGVAGYTF. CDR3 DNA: TGTGCCAGCAGTTTGGGTCAGGGGGTCGCTGGCTACACCTTC.

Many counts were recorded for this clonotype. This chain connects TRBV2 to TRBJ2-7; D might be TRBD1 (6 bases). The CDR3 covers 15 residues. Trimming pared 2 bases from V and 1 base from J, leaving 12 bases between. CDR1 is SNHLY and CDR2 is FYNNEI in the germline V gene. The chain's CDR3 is CASSETGRGSYEQYF. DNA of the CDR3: TGTGCCAGCAGTGAAACAGGCAGGGGTTCCTACGAGCAGTACTTC. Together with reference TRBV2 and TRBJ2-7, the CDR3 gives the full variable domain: EPEVTQTPSHQVTQMGQEVILRCVPISNHLYFYWYRQILGQKVEFLVSFYNNEISEKSEIFDDQFSVERPDGSNFTLKIRSTKLEDSAMYFCASSETGRGSYEQYFGPGTRLTVT.

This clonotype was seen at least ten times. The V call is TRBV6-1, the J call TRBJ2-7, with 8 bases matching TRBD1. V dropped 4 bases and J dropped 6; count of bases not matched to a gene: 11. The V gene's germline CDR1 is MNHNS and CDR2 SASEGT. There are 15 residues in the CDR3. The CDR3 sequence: CASSVAQGAWGEQYF. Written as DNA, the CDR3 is TGTGCCAGCAGTGTGGCCCAGGGGGCGTGGGGCGAGCAGTACTTC.

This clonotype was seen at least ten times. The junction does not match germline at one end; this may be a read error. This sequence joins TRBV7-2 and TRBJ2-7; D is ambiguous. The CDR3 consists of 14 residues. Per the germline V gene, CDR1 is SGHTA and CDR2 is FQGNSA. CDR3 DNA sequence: TGCGCCAGCAGCTTGGACCCCCTCTCCTACGAGCAGTACTTC. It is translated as CASSLDPLSYEQYF. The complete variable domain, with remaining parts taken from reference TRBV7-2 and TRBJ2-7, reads GAGVSQSPSNKVTEKGKDVELRCDPISGHTALYWYRQSLGQGLEFLIYFQGNSAPDKSGLPSDRFSAERTGGSVSTLTIQRTQQEDSAVYLCASSLDPLSYEQYFGPGTRLTVT.

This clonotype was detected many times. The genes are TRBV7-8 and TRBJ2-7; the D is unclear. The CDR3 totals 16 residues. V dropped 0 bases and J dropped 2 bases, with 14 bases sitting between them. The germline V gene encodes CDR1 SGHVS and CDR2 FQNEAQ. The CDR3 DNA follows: TGTGCCAGCAGCTTAGCCCCCCTCTTTAGTGCCTACGAGCAGTACTTC. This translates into CASSLAPLFSAYEQYF.

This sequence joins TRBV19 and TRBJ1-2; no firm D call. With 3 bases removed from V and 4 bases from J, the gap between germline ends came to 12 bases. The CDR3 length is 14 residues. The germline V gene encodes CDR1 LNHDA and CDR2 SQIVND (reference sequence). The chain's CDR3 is CASSMVGVGYGYTF. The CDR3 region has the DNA TGTGCCAGTAGTATGGTCGGGGTTGGCTATGGCTACACCTTC. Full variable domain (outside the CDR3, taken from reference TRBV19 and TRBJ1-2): DGGITQSPKYLFRKEGQNVTLSCEQNLNHDAMYWYRQDPGQGLRLIYYSQIVNDFQKGDIAEGYSVSREKKESFPLTVTSAQKNPTAFYLCASSMVGVGYGYTFGSGTRLTVV.

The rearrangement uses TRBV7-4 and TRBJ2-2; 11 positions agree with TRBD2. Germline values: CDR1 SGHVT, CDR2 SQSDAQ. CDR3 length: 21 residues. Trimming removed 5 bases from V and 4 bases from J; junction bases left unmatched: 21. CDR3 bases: TGTGCCAGCAGCCTAGGACCCTGGGTACTACTAGCGGGAGCGGGCACCGGGGAGCTGTTTTTT. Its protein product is CASSLGPWVLLAGAGTGELFF.

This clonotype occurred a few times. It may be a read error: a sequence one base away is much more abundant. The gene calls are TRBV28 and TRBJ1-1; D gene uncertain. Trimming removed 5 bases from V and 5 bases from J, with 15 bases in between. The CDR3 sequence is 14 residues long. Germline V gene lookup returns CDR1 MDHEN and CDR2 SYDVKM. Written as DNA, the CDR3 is TGTGCCAGCAGTCGACCACGGGGTGCTACTGAAGCTTTCTTT. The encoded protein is CASSRPRGATEAFF.

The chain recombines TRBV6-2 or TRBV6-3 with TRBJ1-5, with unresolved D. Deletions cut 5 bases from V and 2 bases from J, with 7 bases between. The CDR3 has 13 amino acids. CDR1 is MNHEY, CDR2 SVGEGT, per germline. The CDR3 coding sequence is TGTGCCAGCAGTACCCAGGGCAATCAGCCCCAGCATTTT. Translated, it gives CASSTQGNQPQHF.

CDR3 coding DNA: TGTGCCTGGACTAGGACGGCAAACACTGAAGCTTTCTTT. Encoded protein: CAWTRTANTEAFF. The chain has TRBV30 and TRBJ1-1; D unresolved. CDR1 GTSNPN and CDR2 SVGIG come from the germline V gene (reference sequence). The ends were cut back, 4 bases at V and 2 bases at J, with 11 bases in the middle. The CDR3 totals 13 residues.